This TCR beta chain was identified during a study of blood T cells in healthy people across ages (dated by TCRdb to between 2014 and 2016). About the study as a whole: In model experiments, template switching captured roughly one uniquely barcoded TCR beta cDNA molecule for every two T cells. Donors were grouped into four age groups: young (average 16 years), middle-aged (around 39), aged (62) and long-lived (approximately 75). For two donors (one aged 18 to 30 and one aged 80 or older), the study analyzed two additional independent replicas of 1 million unique cDNA reads from the same blood draw. To avoid experimental bias, donors of different ages were spread randomly across the sequencing lanes. To track age-related changes in TCR beta repertoire diversity, the study relied on deep sequencing normalized with unique cDNA molecular identifiers. The paper as a whole reports these results and caveats: Total diversity estimates from one million sequenced T cells were considered lower bounds and underestimates. As age increased, observed TCR beta diversity per million T cells dropped in a roughly linear way, and a significant reduction was already evident by age approximately 40. Compared with the aged group, more naive CD4+ T cells, fewer expanded clones and increased TCR diversity were shown by the long-lived group, suggesting age selection. Since profiling was done on bulk unsorted PBMCs, naive and antigen-experienced compartments could not be conclusively compared. Observed TCR beta diversity correlated strongly with the percentage of naive T cells measured by flow cytometry. Donor CMV infection status was unknown, potentially confounding age-related changes in expanded clonotypes.

Receptor libraries were prepared by 5' RACE. The listed sequencing device is Illumina HiSeq 2500. A second PCR of roughly 7 to 11 cycles was performed with a sample-barcoded 5' primer and a J-beta primer mix. Each TCR beta cDNA molecule received a unique molecular identifier from a template-switch 5' adaptor carrying 12 random nucleotides. At least 3 million CDR3-containing paired-end reads were obtained from each sample. The Mint cDNA synthesis kit, primed by a TRBC-specific oligonucleotide, was used to synthesize first-strand cDNA from all RNA. Following uracil-DNA glycosylase treatment, a first 18-cycle PCR with universal primers M1SS and BC2_uni_R was performed on all cDNA. Turning to the authors' computational methods: For normalization, 1 million high-quality reads were randomly selected from each sample, with every read carrying a distinct molecular identifier. Instead of being binned into consensus sequences, reads with shared molecular identifiers were discarded. CDR3 identification, clonotype clustering and error correction used MiTCR with a Q25 quality threshold and the strictest error-elimination algorithm. Lower-bound total TCR beta diversity was estimated with a nonparametric unseen species model using Euler transformation. In TCRdb, the public reads were trimmed at Q25 with fastp and aligned with MiXCR, with productive beta chains retained. Each record represents a unique CDR3 protein, reported with the most common genes and DNA among its rows. The V and J calls shown here were made by TCRdb, not taken from the authors' results. This sample holds around 600,000 distinct CDR3 sequences; about 45% were observed only once. The top ten clonotypes cover 20% to 25% of the sample.

Donors were a few dozen systemically healthy Caucasian individuals from Russia aged roughly 6 to 90 years. Ten milliliters of peripheral blood were drawn from each donor into EDTA-treated Vacutainer tubes. Ficoll-Paque density-gradient centrifugation was used to isolate PBMCs, with at least 7 million per sample. Total RNA, at least 6 micrograms per sample, was extracted from PBMCs with Trizol reagent. For every donor, flow cytometry on a PBMC aliquot measured the percentage of naive CD45RAhigh/CD27high T cells. For this clonotype: It has no known antigen specificity. Mismatch with germline at one junction end may stem from a read error.

Material for sequencing was blood. This TCR was recovered from an elderly man in good health.

The CDR3 region: CASSQQGLASGGYIF. The DNA sequence follows: TGTGCCAGCAGTCAACAGGGACTAGCTTCCGGTGGCTACATCTTC. Recombination linked TRBV2 to TRBJ1-2; a tentative D call is TRBD1 (6 bases match). The CDR3 has 15 amino acids, counting the end cysteine and phenylalanine. Of all the DNA, just the CDR3 is kept, 45 bases in frame from base 1. CDR1 SNHLY and CDR2 FYNNEI were looked up in the germline V gene.